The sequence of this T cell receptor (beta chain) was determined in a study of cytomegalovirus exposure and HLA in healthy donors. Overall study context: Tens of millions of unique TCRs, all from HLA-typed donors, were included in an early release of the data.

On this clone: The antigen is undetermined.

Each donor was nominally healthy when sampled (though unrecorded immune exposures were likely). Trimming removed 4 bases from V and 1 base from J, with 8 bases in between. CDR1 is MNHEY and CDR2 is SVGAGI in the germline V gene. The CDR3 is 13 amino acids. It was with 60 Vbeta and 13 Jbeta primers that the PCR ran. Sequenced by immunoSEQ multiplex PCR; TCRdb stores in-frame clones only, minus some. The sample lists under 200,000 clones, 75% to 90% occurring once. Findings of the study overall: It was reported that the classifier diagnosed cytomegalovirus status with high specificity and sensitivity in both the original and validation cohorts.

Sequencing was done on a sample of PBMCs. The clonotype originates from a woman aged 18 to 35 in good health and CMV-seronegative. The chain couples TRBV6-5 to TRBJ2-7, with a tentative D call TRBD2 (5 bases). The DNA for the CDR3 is TGTGCCAGCAGTTTAAGGAGGTCCTACGAGCAGTACTTC. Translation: CASSLRRSYEQYF.